The 32 T cell receptor beta chains below were found in one sample sequenced in a study of OX40 agonist ivuxolimab in advanced cancers. The assay was immunoSEQ multiplex PCR, and TCRdb's table has in-frame clones only and misses some. The sample holds 25,000 to 30,000 clones; about 90% are singletons and the top ten take 15%. Source: CD4+ or CD8+ T cells sorted from blood, taken in a trial of the OX40 agonist ivuxolimab. Receptor source: an adult with an advanced solid tumor such as melanoma, head and neck, liver or kidney cancer.

J is TRBJ1-4 and V is TRBV7-8, with 7 nucleotides matching TRBD1. With 5 bases clipped from V and 8 bases from J, the junction kept 8 bases outside the gene matches. CDR1 is SGHVS, CDR2 FQNEAQ, per germline. This CDR3 is built from 14 residues. CDR3 sequence (DNA): TGTGCCAGCAGCGACGCAGGGGGGGCCGAAAAACTGTTTTTT. Its translation is CASSDAGGAEKLFF.

The J gene is TRBJ2-1, the V gene TRBV9; a possible D gene is TRBD1 (6 bases). CDR3 length: 19 amino acids. Germline loops: CDR1 SGDLS, CDR2 YYNGEE. Trimming left V 3 bases short and J 2 bases short, with 24 bases between. The CDR3 loop is CASSAQGRVSSAAYNEQFF. CDR3 in DNA: TGTGCCAGCAGCGCCCAGGGGAGAGTCTCGAGTGCAGCCTACAATGAGCAGTTCTTC.

The chain uses TRBV2 and TRBJ2-3; D is unresolved. V lost 3 bases, J lost 6 bases, and 4 bases lay in between. Germline V lookup: CDR1 SNHLY, CDR2 FYNNEI. The CDR3 contains 11 residues. The CDR3 nucleotides read TGTGCCAGCAGTGAGACTGATACGCAGTATTTT. This translates into CASSETDTQYF. Full variable domain (outside the CDR3, taken from reference TRBV2 and TRBJ2-3): EPEVTQTPSHQVTQMGQEVILRCVPISNHLYFYWYRQILGQKVEFLVSFYNNEISEKSEIFDDQFSVERPDGSNFTLKIRSTKLEDSAMYFCASSETDTQYFGPGTRLTVL.

The chain employs TRBV15 and TRBJ1-1; the D is unclear. CDR1 LNHNV and CDR2 YYDKDF come from the germline V gene (reference sequence). The CDR3 contains 14 residues. Trimming stripped 3 bases from V and 3 bases from J, with 11 bases between. The chain's CDR3 is CATSRLDLDTEAFF. The CDR3 DNA is TGTGCCACCAGCAGGTTAGACCTTGACACTGAAGCTTTCTTT.

V is TRBV5-8 and J is TRBJ2-2; possible D gene TRBD2, 5 bases. The CDR3 consists of 15 residues. Germline loops: CDR1 SGHTS, CDR2 YDEGEE. V was shortened by 6 bases and J by 6 bases, with 18 bases between the two germline ends. The CDR3 DNA follows: TGTGCCAGCACCCGGCCGGGCTCGGGGTCCGGGGAGCTGTTTTTT. It yields the protein CASTRPGSGSGELFF.

The chain employs TRBV19 and TRBJ2-7, with 9 nucleotides matching TRBD1. The V segment lost 5 bases and the J segment 3 bases; nucleotides outside the gene matches: 5. The V gene's germline CDR1 is LNHDA and CDR2 SQIVND (reference sequence). CDR3 length: 14 amino acids. The CDR3 here is CASSAGTGLYEQYF. CDR3 DNA: TGTGCCAGTAGTGCCGGGACAGGGCTCTACGAGCAGTACTTC.

The chain uses TRBV19 and TRBJ1-2, with D possibly being TRBD1 (6 bases). CDR3 length equals 12 residues. Germline V CDR1 and CDR2: LNHDA, SQIVND (reference sequence). V was trimmed by 5 bases and J by 3 bases, leaving 7 bases between them. The DNA of the CDR3 is TGTGCCAGTAGTCCAGGGGACTATGGCTACACCTTC. Translation gives CASSPGDYGYTF.

The rearrangement links TRBV30 to TRBJ2-5, with D perhaps matching TRBD2 (6 bases). The V and J ends lost 1 base and 5 bases respectively, with 8 bases between them. There are 12 residues in the CDR3. Germline CDR1 and CDR2: GTSNPN and SVGIG (reference sequence). The CDR3 DNA is TGTGCCTGGAGTGCCAGCGGGGAGACCCAGTACTTC. Translation gives CAWSASGETQYF. The full variable domain, in which reference TRBV30 and TRBJ2-5 provide the parts outside the CDR3, is SQTIHQWPATLVQPVGSPLSLECTVEGTSNPNLYWYRQAAGRGLQLLFYSVGIGQISSEVPQNLSASRPQDRQFILSSKKLLLSDSGFYLCAWSASGETQYFGPGTRLLVL.

The chain combines TRBV4-2 with TRBJ1-3; tentative D call: TRBD1 (5 bases). Deletions cut 4 bases from V and 0 bases from J, with 10 bases between. CDR3 length: 15 amino acids. Germline CDR1 reads LGHNA; CDR2 reads YNFKEQ. DNA for the CDR3: TGTGCCAGCAGCCCAGACAGTAGCTCTGGAAACACCATATATTTT. It specifies CASSPDSSSGNTIYF.

In nucleotides, the CDR3 is TGTGCCAGCAGCTTAGACCTTAGCAATCAGCCCCAGCATTTT. Its protein is CASSLDLSNQPQHF. The gene calls are TRBV5-8 and TRBJ1-5; D is uncertain. The germline gives CDR1 SGHTS, CDR2 YDEGEE. V dropped 2 bases and J dropped 0 bases, with 6 bases sitting between them. This CDR3 region has 14 residues.

V is TRBV6-5 and J is TRBJ1-1; tentatively, D is TRBD1 (6 bases). CDR3 length: 14 residues. Germline CDR1 reads MNHEY; CDR2 reads SVGAGI. Trimming took off 8 bases at V and 0 bases at J, with 13 bases between the two ends. The CDR3 loop reads CASRTPGVNTEAFF. CDR3 DNA sequence: TGTGCCAGCCGTACGCCAGGGGTGAACACTGAAGCTTTCTTT.

The V gene is TRBV30, the J gene TRBJ2-7; D is unresolved. The germline V gene has CDR1 GTSNPN and CDR2 SVGIG (reference sequence). Trimming took 5 bases from V and 2 from J, leaving 10 bases between them. CDR3 length: 12 amino acids. The CDR3 DNA is TGTGCCTGGGGTATTATTCCCTACGAGCAGTACTTC. Translating gives CAWGIIPYEQYF.

The chain joins TRBV27 to TRBJ1-6; D remains ambiguous. The CDR3 runs 14 residues. Trimming left V 0 bases short and J 7 bases short, with 7 bases between. Germline CDR1 is MNHEY and CDR2 is SMNVEV (reference sequence). The CDR3 reads CASSLSAGNSPLHF. CDR3 coding DNA: TGTGCCAGCAGTTTATCGGCGGGGAATTCACCCCTCCACTTT.

The chain recombines TRBV7-9 with TRBJ2-7, with 8 bases that match TRBD1. The V segment lost 2 bases and the J segment 6 bases; nucleotides outside the gene matches: 0. Germline CDR1 SEHNR, CDR2 FQNEAQ (reference sequence). The CDR3 consists of 12 residues. DNA for the CDR3: TGTGCCAGCAGCTTAACAGGGGGCGAGCAGTACTTC. It is translated as CASSLTGGEQYF.

The gene calls are TRBV2 and TRBJ2-5; possibly TRBD1 for D (6 bases). CDR1 is SNHLY, CDR2 FYNNEI, per germline. CDR3 length: 15 amino acids. With 6 bases removed from V and 3 bases from J, the gap between germline ends came to 17 bases. This CDR3 is CASRDEGGTKETQYF. For the CDR3, the DNA is TGTGCCAGCAGGGACGAAGGGGGAACAAAAGAGACCCAGTACTTC. Drawing the rest from reference TRBV2 and TRBJ2-5, the complete variable domain is EPEVTQTPSHQVTQMGQEVILRCVPISNHLYFYWYRQILGQKVEFLVSFYNNEISEKSEIFDDQFSVERPDGSNFTLKIRSTKLEDSAMYFCASRDEGGTKETQYFGPGTRLLVL.

V gene TRBV20-1 combines with J gene TRBJ2-7; a weak D match, TRBD2 (5 bases). Per germline, CDR1 DFQATT and CDR2 SNEGSKA (reference sequence). The CDR3 loop spans 11 amino acids. Trimming took 6 bases from V and 6 from J, leaving 12 bases between them. The CDR3 DNA follows: TGCAGTGCGACCCGGGCGGGCGAGCAGTACTTC. The encoded protein is CSATRAGEQYF.

The rearrangement links TRBV9 to TRBJ2-1; TRBD1 matches at 8 bases. V gave up 6 bases and J gave up 3 bases; unmatched junction bases: 8. The CDR3 has 15 residues. Germline loops: CDR1 SGDLS, CDR2 YYNGEE. CDR3 loop: CASNLQGGGYNEQFF. The CDR3 DNA follows: TGTGCCAGCAACCTACAGGGGGGAGGCTACAATGAGCAGTTCTTC.

The V and J genes are TRBV27 and TRBJ2-2; D perhaps matches TRBD2 (5 bases). Germline V CDR1 and CDR2: MNHEY, SMNVEV (reference sequence). The ends were cut back, 2 bases at V and 6 bases at J, with 10 bases in the middle. The CDR3 is made up of 14 amino acids. CDR3 amino acids: CASSLPGSAGELFF. The DNA of the CDR3 is TGTGCCAGCAGTTTACCGGGGTCGGCCGGGGAGCTGTTTTTT.

The CDR3: CASSQDGQPGYEQYF. CDR3 in DNA: TGCGCCAGCAGCCAAGACGGTCAGCCGGGATACGAGCAGTACTTC. The gene calls are TRBV4-3 and TRBJ2-7, with a weak D call TRBD2 (5 bases). The CDR3 runs 15 residues. Per the germline V gene, CDR1 is LGHNA and CDR2 is YSLEER. Trimming took 0 bases from V and 4 from J, leaving 13 bases between them.

This chain links TRBV7-9 with TRBJ2-7, with 10 bases that match TRBD2. This CDR3 is built from 13 residues. Per the germline V gene, CDR1 is SEHNR and CDR2 is FQNEAQ (reference sequence). Trimming at V came to 5 bases and at J to 3 bases, leaving 1 base not matched to a gene. The CDR3 region has the DNA TGTGCCAGCAGCAGGACTAGCGGCTACGAGCAGTACTTC. Residues: CASSRTSGYEQYF.

The V and J genes are TRBV9 and TRBJ1-3; possibly TRBD1 for D (6 bases). Germline loops: CDR1 SGDLS, CDR2 YYNGEE. This CDR3 has 17 amino acids. V was shortened by 0 bases and J by 2 bases, with 15 bases between the two germline ends. The CDR3 DNA sequence: TGTGCCAGCAGCGTAGAGGGACACGCAAACCCTGGAAACACCATATATTTT. It translates to CASSVEGHANPGNTIYF.

This clone was counted a few times. The chain carries TRBV28 and TRBJ2-1; 7 bases match TRBD1. CDR1 is MDHEN, CDR2 SYDVKM, per germline. The CDR3 loop spans 13 amino acids. V lost 5 bases, J lost 9 bases, and 7 bases stayed unmatched. The CDR3 sequence: CASSPDRFGEQFF. The DNA for the CDR3 is TGTGCCAGCAGTCCGGACAGGTTCGGTGAGCAGTTCTTC.

The rearrangement links TRBV7-8 to TRBJ2-1; 9 nucleotides line up with TRBD2. CDR1 and CDR2 (germline): SGHVS, FQNEAQ. Trimming cost V 5 bases and J 4 bases; bases outside gene matches: 9. This CDR3 region has 16 residues. The CDR3 here is CASSPLGAGGYNEQFF. In DNA form, the CDR3 reads TGTGCCAGCAGCCCCCTTGGGGCGGGAGGGTACAATGAGCAGTTCTTC.

The chain employs TRBV7-8 and TRBJ1-6; 7 bases agree with TRBD1. Per the germline V gene, CDR1 is SGHVS and CDR2 is FQNEAQ. Trimming at V came to 5 bases and at J to 5 bases, leaving 3 bases not matched to a gene. This CDR3 contains 14 residues. As DNA, the CDR3 is TGTGCCAGCAGCCCCGGACAGGATAATTCACCCCTCCACTTT. Its protein product is CASSPGQDNSPLHF.

The chain recombines TRBV9 with TRBJ1-2; D might be TRBD1 (5 bases). In germline, CDR1 is SGDLS, CDR2 YYNGEE. The CDR3 length is 15 residues. The germline V and J ends were trimmed by 0 bases and 6 bases, with 15 bases remaining between them. CDR3 loop: CASSVVGPGSDGYTF. The CDR3 DNA sequence: TGTGCCAGCAGCGTAGTGGGCCCAGGGTCGGATGGCTACACCTTC.

V and J are TRBV6-4 and TRBJ2-5; D is undetermined. V lost 8 bases and J lost 2, with 30 bases in between. The V gene's germline CDR1 is MRHNA and CDR2 SNTAGT. The length of the CDR3 is 19 residues. The CDR3 DNA is TGTGCCAGCGGCGGCGAGATTTTAGGAGCGACGGAAGATCAAGAGACCCAGTACTTC. Translating it yields CASGGEILGATEDQETQYF.

DNA for the CDR3: TGTGCCAGCAGTAAGACAGGGGGCTGGGATGGCTACACCTTC. Its protein product is CASSKTGGWDGYTF. This chain connects TRBV2 to TRBJ1-2, with 10 bases fitting TRBD1. In germline, CDR1 is SNHLY, CDR2 FYNNEI. CDR3 length: 14 residues. Trimming at V came to 5 bases and at J to 6 bases, leaving 6 bases not matched to a gene.

V and J are TRBV27 and TRBJ2-7; D possibly corresponds to TRBD2 (6 bases). This CDR3 region has 16 residues. V was shortened by 5 bases and J by 3 bases, with 20 bases between the two germline ends. Germline V gives CDR1 MNHEY, CDR2 SMNVEV (reference sequence). The chain's CDR3 is CASSLLAPQFHYEQYF. CDR3 in DNA: TGTGCCAGCAGTCTACTAGCTCCCCAATTCCACTACGAGCAGTACTTC.

J is TRBJ2-7 and V is TRBV28, with a weak D call TRBD1 (6 bases). Germline V lookup: CDR1 MDHEN, CDR2 SYDVKM. CDR3 length: 15 amino acids. Trimming took 5 bases from V and 7 from J, leaving 21 bases between them. In nucleotides, the CDR3 is TGTGCCAGCAGTCCTCAGGGGAGCTTTAGTTGGGAGCAGTACTTC. Translating it yields CASSPQGSFSWEQYF.

The gene calls are TRBV2 and TRBJ2-1, with 10 nucleotides matching TRBD2. The CDR3 loop spans 14 amino acids. V was pared by 5 bases and J by 7 bases, with 5 bases of the junction left unmatched. The germline gives CDR1 SNHLY, CDR2 FYNNEI. CDR3 coding DNA: TGTGCCAGCAGTCCGGGACTAGCGCCGAATGAGCAGTTCTTC. Protein product: CASSPGLAPNEQFF.

The V gene is TRBV7-9, the J gene TRBJ1-5; no reliable D call. The CDR3 is 14 residues long. V shed 1 base and J shed 4 bases, with 8 bases lying between them. The germline V gene encodes CDR1 SEHNR and CDR2 FQNEAQ (reference sequence). This chain's CDR3 is CASSLVATNQPQHF. In nucleotides, the CDR3 is TGTGCCAGCAGCTTAGTCGCCACGAATCAGCCCCAGCATTTT.

The genes are TRBV13 and TRBJ2-2; no reliable D call. Germline-derived CDR1 and CDR2 are PRHDT and FYEKMQ (reference sequence). The CDR3 has 16 residues. V was pared by 7 bases and J by 0 bases, with 15 bases between. CDR3 sequence: CASTNDGDANTGELFF. As DNA, the CDR3 is TGTGCCAGCACTAACGATGGAGACGCGAACACCGGGGAGCTGTTTTTT.